This T cell receptor (beta chain) was captured by sequencing in a study of T cell responses to AZD1222 COVID-19 vaccine. This table comes from immunoSEQ multiplex PCR, and its TCRdb copy is limited to in-frame clones, with some not included. The sample contains 35,000 to 45,000 clones, approximately 80% of which appear only once. Turning to this clone: The target antigen is unknown.

The CDR3 covers 14 residues. The V end lost 4 bases, the J end lost 1 base, and 10 bases lay between the germline ends. The germline gives CDR1 SGHNT, CDR2 YENEEA. Study-level findings and limits: Baseline seropositivity characterized only a handful of AZD1222 recipients.

The chain couples TRBV11-3 to TRBJ1-1; possibly TRBD1 for D (5 bases). The origin of this receptor is an adult who received the AZD1222 COVID-19 vaccine. Here the sequenced sample was peripheral blood, taken 28 days after the second AZD1222 dose. The CDR3 DNA sequence: TGTGCCAGCAGCTCCTACAGGTCGAACACTGAAGCTTTCTTT. Amino acid sequence: CASSSYRSNTEAFF.